Shown below are 15 T cell receptor beta chains from a single sample sequenced in a study of technical replicates of blood from four donors. Clones were sequenced by immunoSEQ multiplex PCR, and TCRdb holds only the in-frame ones, with some missing. The sample shows over 50,000 clones, almost 95% of them seen only once. Sequences were obtained from PBMCs. All receptors come from a human donor in good health. Some clones in this sample may be carry-over from other donors' samples.

The chain employs TRBV2 and TRBJ1-2, with 7 bases fitting TRBD1. V was clipped by 8 bases and J by 5 bases; unmatched bases: 11. The CDR3 has 14 amino acids. The germline CDR1 and CDR2 sequences are SNHLY and FYNNEI. The CDR3 region has the DNA TGTGCCAGCTCAAGAACCGGGACAGCTTATGGCTACACCTTC. Its protein product is CASSRTGTAYGYTF.

The V and J genes are TRBV29-1 and TRBJ1-1; D gene ambiguous. CDR1 is SQVTM and CDR2 is ANQGSEA in the germline V gene. The CDR3 has 15 residues. The germline V and J ends were trimmed by 2 bases and 1 base, with 14 bases remaining between them. This CDR3 is CSVEYGVGGNTEAFF. CDR3 coding DNA: TGCAGCGTTGAATACGGGGTGGGAGGGAACACTGAAGCTTTCTTT.

The gene calls are TRBV29-1 and TRBJ2-7; unclear D gene. This CDR3 region has 12 residues. In germline, CDR1 is SQVTM, CDR2 ANQGSEA. V lost 4 bases to trimming and J lost 6 bases, with 13 bases between them. DNA for the CDR3: TGCAGCGTTGGCCAGGTGTCTGGCGAGCAGTACTTC. Encoded protein: CSVGQVSGEQYF.

This clone was detected once. This chain links TRBV2 with TRBJ1-1; 9 bases match TRBD1. The CDR3 has 13 amino acids. The V segment lost 6 bases and the J segment 5 bases; nucleotides outside the gene matches: 4. In germline, CDR1 is SNHLY, CDR2 FYNNEI. CDR3 residues: CASSGQGRTEAFF. CDR3 coding DNA: TGTGCCAGCAGCGGACAGGGGAGGACTGAAGCTTTCTTT.

The rearrangement uses TRBV5-1 and TRBJ2-7; perhaps TRBD1 as D (6 bases). The CDR3 covers 12 residues. Trimming removed 2 bases at V and 6 bases at J, with 9 bases between. The germline V gene has CDR1 SGHRS and CDR2 YFSETQ. The CDR3 nucleotides read TGCGCCAGCAGCTTAAGGGACACCGAGCAGTACTTC. Protein product: CASSLRDTEQYF.

This chain links TRBV9 with TRBJ1-3, with TRBD1 as a possible D gene (5 bases). V gave up 0 bases and J gave up 3 bases, with 7 bases separating them. Germline V gene sequence: CDR1 SGDLS, CDR2 YYNGEE. The CDR3 is 14 amino acids. This CDR3 reads CASSVAGFGNTIYF. The DNA of the CDR3 is TGTGCCAGCAGCGTAGCAGGGTTTGGAAACACCATATATTTT.

The J gene is TRBJ1-1, the V gene TRBV6-6; 8 nucleotides line up with TRBD1. The germline CDR1 and CDR2 sequences are MNHNY and SVGAGI (reference sequence). Unmatched junction bases numbered 4, after V lost 0 bases and J lost 7 bases. CDR3 length: 14 residues. CDR3 residues: CASSYSDRVSEAFF. The CDR3 DNA follows: TGTGCCAGCAGTTACTCGGACAGGGTGAGTGAAGCTTTCTTT.

The chain recombines TRBV11-2 with TRBJ2-7, with TRBD1 matching over 11 bases. Germline V gene sequence: CDR1 SGHAT, CDR2 FQNNGV. V lost 5 bases, J lost 2 bases, and 2 bases stayed unmatched. CDR3 length: 14 residues. CDR3 coding DNA: TGTGCCAGCAGCCAGGGACAGGGGGCCTACGAGCAGTACTTC. Protein: CASSQGQGAYEQYF. The variable domain in full, completed from reference TRBV11-2 and TRBJ2-7, reads EAGVAQSPRYKIIEKRQSVAFWCNPISGHATLYWYQQILGQGPKLLIQFQNNGVVDDSQLPKDRFSAERLKGVDSTLKIQPAKLEDSAVYLCASSQGQGAYEQYFGPGTRLTVT.

CDR3 protein: CASSFHTPTSTDTQYF. The DNA for the CDR3 is TGTGCCAGCAGTTTTCATACTCCTACTAGCACAGATACGCAGTATTTT. The genes are TRBV27 and TRBJ2-3; D is undetermined. The CDR3 is 16 amino acids. Germline V gene lookup returns CDR1 MNHEY and CDR2 SMNVEV (reference sequence). V lost 3 bases and J 0 bases, leaving 13 bases between the germline ends.

This chain joins TRBV2 and TRBJ2-7; 10 nucleotides agree with TRBD1. The CDR3 spans 16 residues. CDR1 SNHLY and CDR2 FYNNEI come from the germline V gene. Trimming removed 5 bases from V and 0 bases from J; junction bases left unmatched: 7. In nucleotides, the CDR3 is TGTGCCAGCAGTCGACAGGGGGCTCAAAGCTCCTACGAGCAGTACTTC. It translates to CASSRQGAQSSYEQYF.

The chain has TRBV5-1 and TRBJ1-1; weak D call: TRBD1 (5 bases). CDR3 size: 13 residues. Trimming shortened V by 0 bases and J by 5 bases, and 8 bases separated the two germline ends. Germline lookup yields CDR1 SGHRS and CDR2 YFSETQ. The DNA for the CDR3 is TGCGCCAGCAGCTTGGCCAGGGCGACTGAAGCTTTCTTT. It specifies CASSLARATEAFF.

The chain couples TRBV19 to TRBJ1-2; 8 positions match TRBD1. This CDR3 contains 17 residues. Per the germline V gene, CDR1 is LNHDA and CDR2 is SQIVND (reference sequence). With 9 bases clipped from V and 3 bases from J, the junction kept 18 bases outside the gene matches. The CDR3 loop reads CARTGEGAVWCDYGYTF. As DNA, the CDR3 is TGTGCCAGGACAGGGGAGGGGGCGGTCTGGTGTGACTATGGCTACACCTTC.

This rearrangement joins TRBV4-3 to TRBJ1-1, with TRBD1 as a possible D gene (5 bases). In germline, CDR1 is LGHNA, CDR2 YSLEER. This CDR3 comprises 16 residues. The ends were cut back, 4 bases at V and 7 bases at J, with 22 bases in the middle. This chain's CDR3 is CASSLLGGGVVGEAFF. CDR3 sequence (DNA): TGCGCCAGCAGCCTCCTCGGTGGAGGGGTTGTTGGTGAAGCTTTCTTT.

The genes are TRBV11-2 and TRBJ2-7; D gene uncertain. Trimming left V 5 bases short and J 8 bases short, with 19 bases between. The CDR3 loop spans 14 amino acids. CDR1 is SGHAT and CDR2 is FQNNGV in the germline V gene. The DNA for the CDR3 is TGTGCCAGCAGCCTGGGCCCCCCTCCTACGAAGCAGTACTTC. It yields the protein CASSLGPPPTKQYF.

V and J are TRBV4-3 and TRBJ2-2, with D perhaps matching TRBD2 (6 bases). Trimming pared 2 bases from V and 1 base from J, leaving 11 bases between. The CDR3 has 16 amino acids. Germline CDR1 reads LGHNA; CDR2 reads YSLEER. Written as DNA, the CDR3 is TGCGCCAGCAGCCAACTCGGCGGGAAGAACACCGGGGAGCTGTTTTTT. Encoded protein: CASSQLGGKNTGELFF.